The 26 T cell receptor beta chains listed next were all sequenced from one sample in a study of immune evolution from preneoplasia to lung adenocarcinoma. Clones were read by immunoSEQ multiplex PCR, and TCRdb kept only the in-frame ones, dropping some. The sample contains under 9,000 clones, 70% to 80% of which appear only once. Input material: FFPE minimally invasive lung adenocarcinoma tissue. Every receptor here comes from a person between 70 and 80 years old with lung adenocarcinoma.

In DNA form, the CDR3 reads TGCAGCGTTGTCAGGGACATTGGGGACTATGGCTACACCTTC. Amino acid sequence: CSVVRDIGDYGYTF. This chain links TRBV29-1 with TRBJ1-2; maybe TRBD1 (6 bases). V dropped 4 bases and J dropped 3 bases, with 15 bases sitting between them. This CDR3 region has 14 residues. Germline CDR1 is SQVTM and CDR2 is ANQGSEA.

This clone was observed once. This chain joins TRBV19 and TRBJ1-5; 8 bases are a match to TRBD1. Germline loops: CDR1 LNHDA, CDR2 SQIVND (reference sequence). This CDR3 region has 13 residues. V lost 7 bases to trimming and J lost 3 bases; unmatched junction nucleotides: 2. This chain's CDR3 is CASTTGVNQPQHF. The CDR3 coding sequence is TGTGCCAGTACGACAGGGGTCAATCAGCCCCAGCATTTT.

This chain links TRBV19 with TRBJ2-6, with D perhaps TRBD1 (6 bases). Trimming took 3 bases from V and 0 from J, leaving 15 bases between them. Germline assignment: CDR1 LNHDA and CDR2 SQIVND (reference sequence). The CDR3 has 18 amino acids. This chain's CDR3 is CASSMSGVGYSGANVLTF. CDR3 nucleotides: TGTGCCAGTAGTATGTCAGGGGTTGGTTACTCTGGGGCCAACGTCCTGACTTTC.

This chain links TRBV5-1 with TRBJ2-5, with TRBD2 identical over 8 bases. Germline V gene sequence: CDR1 SGHRS, CDR2 YFSETQ. J was trimmed by 4 bases and V by 4 bases; bases with no gene match: 9. The CDR3 has 15 amino acids. The CDR3 DNA sequence: TGCGCCAGCAGCCAGAACCCTAGCGGGCGAGAGACCCAGTACTTC. It yields the protein CASSQNPSGRETQYF.

This clone has a handful of counts. The chain carries TRBV5-1 and TRBJ2-3; a weak D match, TRBD2 (6 bases). The CDR3 is made up of 15 amino acids. Trimming removed 1 base from V and 4 bases from J, with 13 bases in between. Germline loops: CDR1 SGHRS, CDR2 YFSETQ. CDR3 in amino acids: CASSLIGRSADTQYF. CDR3 sequence (DNA): TGCGCCAGCAGCTTGATAGGGAGGAGTGCAGATACGCAGTATTTT.

The chain carries TRBV19 and TRBJ1-2, with TRBD1 identical over 9 bases. Germline CDR1 LNHDA, CDR2 SQIVND (reference sequence). V shed 6 bases, J shed 7 bases, and the junction held 3 bases outside the gene matches. The CDR3 covers 12 residues. In DNA, the CDR3 is TGTGCCAGTAGGGGACAGGGAACTGGCTACACCTTC. Protein product: CASRGQGTGYTF.

This clone was seen only once. The chain joins TRBV18 to TRBJ2-1; D ambiguous. The V gene lost 1 base and the J gene lost 2 bases, with 9 bases spanning the gap. In germline, CDR1 is KGHSH, CDR2 LQKENI. The CDR3 loop spans 15 amino acids. The CDR3 DNA reads as TGTGCCAGCTCACCACTTTCAGGAGCCTACAATGAGCAGTTCTTC. This encodes CASSPLSGAYNEQFF.

The chain is built from TRBV9 and TRBJ1-2; no clear D gene. Deletions cut 4 bases from V and 4 bases from J, with 20 bases between. CDR3 size: 16 residues. In germline, CDR1 is SGDLS, CDR2 YYNGEE. CDR3 sequence (DNA): TGTGCCAGCAGCTCCCAGAGTTCTTTACCCATCTATGGCTACACCTTC. It codes for CASSSQSSLPIYGYTF.

The chain combines TRBV28 with TRBJ2-7; 9 nucleotides line up with TRBD2. The CDR3 has 17 amino acids. Germline trimming cut 5 bases from V and 2 bases from J; bases unmatched to any gene: 13. Per germline, CDR1 MDHEN and CDR2 SYDVKM. The CDR3, as DNA: TGTGCCAGCAGTCTCACGGGGAGCGGGGGGCCAGCCTACGAGCAGTACTTC. Translating it yields CASSLTGSGGPAYEQYF.

Only a few counts were recorded for this clone. The chain joins TRBV9 to TRBJ2-3; perhaps TRBD2 as D (6 bases). There are 14 residues in the CDR3. Germline V gives CDR1 SGDLS, CDR2 YYNGEE. The ends were cut back, 0 bases at V and 5 bases at J, with 10 bases in the middle. CDR3 sequence: CASSVVGGGDTQYF. The CDR3 nucleotides read TGTGCCAGCAGCGTAGTCGGGGGAGGAGATACGCAGTATTTT.

The chain employs TRBV5-1 and TRBJ2-7; D is perhaps TRBD2 (7 bases). Trimming pared 3 bases from V and 7 bases from J, leaving 17 bases between. The V gene's germline CDR1 is SGHRS and CDR2 YFSETQ. CDR3 length: 14 residues. CDR3 in DNA: TGCGCCAGCAGCTCCGCGGGGGCCCTCAGAGAGCAGTACTTC. It codes for CASSSAGALREQYF.

V usage is TRBV4-3 and J usage is TRBJ2-1; TRBD2 might be the D (6 bases). The CDR3 has 15 residues. V was clipped by 1 base and J by 10 bases, with 17 bases between them. Germline assignment: CDR1 LGHNA and CDR2 YSLEER. CDR3 residues: CASSQGLARLHEQFF. DNA for the CDR3: TGCGCCAGCAGCCAAGGGCTAGCGCGCCTCCACGAGCAGTTCTTC.

Regarding this clone: Germline and junction disagree at one end, which may indicate a read error. As DNA, the CDR3 is TGTGCTAATGGTGTGGGACAGGGAGATGCGGTCTATGGCTACACCTTC. Encoded protein: CANGVGQGDAVYGYTF. The chain employs TRBV12-5 and TRBJ1-2, with TRBD1 matching over 9 bases. Germline CDR1 and CDR2: LGHNT and FRNRAP. The CDR3 consists of 16 residues.

CDR3: CASSSQRGDYEQYF. The CDR3 nucleotides are TGTGCCAGCAGCTCCCAGCGCGGGGACTACGAGCAGTACTTC. The chain uses TRBV4-2 and TRBJ2-7, with a weak D call TRBD2 (6 bases). This CDR3 has 14 amino acids. Germline V gene sequence: CDR1 LGHNA, CDR2 YNFKEQ. V lost 5 bases and J lost 3, with 14 bases in between.

This chain joins TRBV7-2 and TRBJ2-2, with TRBD2 identical over 8 bases. The CDR3 extends over 15 amino acids. Germline assignment: CDR1 SGHTA and CDR2 FQGNSA. Trimming removed 2 bases from V and 1 base from J; junction bases left unmatched: 0. The CDR3 DNA reads as TGTGCCAGCAGCTTAACTAGCGGGAACACCGGGGAGCTGTTTTTT. Residues: CASSLTSGNTGELFF.

This clone occurred once. V usage is TRBV5-1 and J usage is TRBJ2-2; 7 bases are shared with TRBD2. The V gene's germline CDR1 is SGHRS and CDR2 YFSETQ. The CDR3 extends over 15 amino acids. Germline trimming cut 1 base from V and 5 bases from J; bases unmatched to any gene: 5. The CDR3 reads CASSLPGGFTGELFF. The CDR3 bases are TGCGCCAGCAGCTTGCCGGGGGGATTTACCGGGGAGCTGTTTTTT.

The chain employs TRBV6-6 and TRBJ2-7, with a tentative D call TRBD1 (6 bases). Between the trimmed V and J ends, which lost 7 bases and 4 bases, there was a span of 14 bases. This CDR3 comprises 13 residues. Per germline, CDR1 MNHNY and CDR2 SVGAGI (reference sequence). The CDR3 loop is CASNSLQGYEQYF. For the CDR3, the DNA is TGTGCCAGCAACTCATTACAGGGTTACGAGCAGTACTTC.

The chain carries TRBV15 and TRBJ1-4; 7 bases line up with TRBD1. After removal of 1 base from V and 5 bases from J, the junction contained 4 bases not matched to a gene. The germline gives CDR1 LNHNV, CDR2 YYDKDF (reference sequence). This CDR3 comprises 15 residues. The CDR3 reads CATSRVGTANEKLFF. CDR3 bases: TGTGCCACCAGCAGAGTTGGGACAGCGAATGAAAAACTGTTTTTT.

This clone was seen a few times. This chain connects TRBV28 to TRBJ2-1; TRBD2 is a possible D gene (5 bases). Per the germline V gene, CDR1 is MDHEN and CDR2 is SYDVKM. Trimming left V 10 bases short and J 0 bases short, with 13 bases between. The CDR3 is 14 amino acids. As DNA, the CDR3 is TGTGCCACCCGAGCGGCCAGCTCCTACAATGAGCAGTTCTTC. Its translation: CATRAASSYNEQFF.

The chain is built from TRBV9 and TRBJ1-1; 8 bases agree with TRBD1. With V trimmed by 4 bases and J by 1 base, 6 bases remained unmatched. The CDR3 extends over 15 amino acids. Per the germline V gene, CDR1 is SGDLS and CDR2 is YYNGEE. The CDR3 spells CASSRSGTGNTEAFF. CDR3 sequence (DNA): TGTGCCAGCAGCCGCTCCGGGACAGGGAACACTGAAGCTTTCTTT.

The rearrangement joins TRBV7-6 to TRBJ2-7; D may be TRBD1 or TRBD2 (5 bases each). Germline lookup yields CDR1 SGHVS and CDR2 FNYEAQ. Trimming removed 2 bases at V and 5 bases at J, with 19 bases between. The CDR3 is 16 residues long. The CDR3 region has the DNA TGTGCCAGCAGCTTAAAATCTTCAGGGCTCGGGAACGAGCAGTACTTC. It yields the protein CASSLKSSGLGNEQYF.

The rearrangement uses TRBV5-1 and TRBJ2-3; TRBD2 is a possible D gene (5 bases). CDR1 and CDR2 (germline): SGHRS, YFSETQ. CDR3 length equals 16 residues. Trimming stripped 4 bases from V and 0 bases from J, with 15 bases between. For the CDR3, the DNA is TGCGCCAGCAGCCGCCGCCCAGCGGACAGCACAGATACGCAGTATTTT. Amino acids: CASSRRPADSTDTQYF.

This chain links TRBV7-9 with TRBJ2-5; 7 bases match TRBD2. V gave up 6 bases and J gave up 5 bases; unmatched junction bases: 6. CDR3 length: 13 amino acids. The germline V gene encodes CDR1 SEHNR and CDR2 FQNEAQ (reference sequence). The CDR3 region is CASRSGRAETQYF. The CDR3 bases are TGTGCCAGCAGGTCGGGGAGGGCCGAGACCCAGTACTTC. The variable domain in full, with the rest retrieved from reference TRBV7-9 and TRBJ2-5, is DTGVSQNPRHKITKRGQNVTFRCDPISEHNRLYWYRQTLGQGPEFLTYFQNEAQLEKSRLLSDRFSAERPKGSFSTLEIQRTEQGDSAMYLCASRSGRAETQYFGPGTRLLVL.

The chain combines TRBV7-2 with TRBJ2-7, with D possibly matching TRBD2 (5 bases). V lost 1 base and J 7 bases, leaving 14 bases between the germline ends. Germline V lookup: CDR1 SGHTA, CDR2 FQGNSA. The CDR3 has 14 residues. The CDR3 loop reads CASSLGRGSTEQYF. As DNA, the CDR3 is TGTGCCAGCAGCTTAGGACGGGGATCTACTGAGCAGTACTTC.

Here the CDR3 DNA reads TGTGCCACCTATAGCGGGGATTACAATGAGCAGTTCTTC. Translated, it gives CATYSGDYNEQFF. The chain uses TRBV6-5 and TRBJ2-1, with 8 positions matching TRBD2. V lost 10 bases to trimming and J lost 4 bases; unmatched junction nucleotides: 6. Germline V gene sequence: CDR1 MNHEY, CDR2 SVGAGI. The CDR3 loop spans 13 amino acids.

This clone was found once. V usage is TRBV27 and J usage is TRBJ2-7; TRBD2 matches at 7 bases. Germline V gene lookup returns CDR1 MNHEY and CDR2 SMNVEV (reference sequence). After removal of 5 bases from V and 6 bases from J, the junction contained 10 bases not matched to a gene. The CDR3 extends over 14 amino acids. The CDR3 protein is CASSHGRVGFEQYF. CDR3 bases: TGTGCCAGCAGTCATGGGAGGGTTGGATTCGAGCAGTACTTC.